The next 13 T cell receptor beta chains were all read from a single sample in a study of T-cell reconstitution after alpha-beta-depleted transplantation in children. Molecular barcoding with unique molecular identifiers was used for the TCRbeta library. Using its own MiXCR run on the PCR reads, TCRdb lists one record per CDR3 protein. Of over 150,000 distinct CDR3 sequences in the sample, more than 12% were seen once. The sequences come from PBMCs from the stem cell graft donor, collected from the stem cell graft. The receptors were gathered from a human donor who donated a stem cell graft to a child with acute lymphoblastic leukemia.

The table lists this clonotype with many counts. CDR3 sequence reads: CASSPRGTGELFF. CDR3 coding DNA: TGTGCCAGCAGCCCCCGGGGCACCGGGGAGCTGTTTTTT. The chain is built from TRBV7-8 and TRBJ2-2; maybe TRBD2 (5 bases). Germline CDR1 reads SGHVS; CDR2 reads FQNEAQ. There are 13 residues in the CDR3. Trimming pared 5 bases from V and 4 bases from J, leaving 8 bases between.

The table lists this clonotype with many counts. V is TRBV5-6 and J is TRBJ2-7; 8 positions match TRBD1. The V gene end was trimmed by 10 bases and the J gene end by 7 bases; junction bases not matched to a gene: 13. The CDR3 has 13 residues. Per germline, CDR1 SGHDT and CDR2 YYEEEE. The CDR3 loop is CALKLQGACEQYF. The CDR3 DNA reads TGTGCCCTTAAACTCCAGGGGGCGTGTGAGCAGTACTTC.

This clonotype has ten or more counts. This chain links TRBV27 with TRBJ1-2; a possible D gene is TRBD1 (6 bases). Trimming pared 6 bases from V and 3 bases from J, leaving 14 bases between. CDR3 length: 14 amino acids. Germline values: CDR1 MNHEY, CDR2 SMNVEV (reference sequence). The CDR3 sequence: CASRLTGIDYGYTF. As DNA, the CDR3 is TGTGCCAGCAGACTTACAGGGATCGACTATGGCTACACCTTC.

The chain has TRBV20-1 and TRBJ1-2, with D hard to call. This CDR3 region has 14 residues. V was clipped by 2 bases and J by 5 bases, with 15 bases between them. Germline CDR1 DFQATT, CDR2 SNEGSKA (reference sequence). CDR3 DNA sequence: TGCAGTGCTAGACCCAGCGACATTTTATATGGCTACACCTTC. Protein sequence: CSARPSDILYGYTF.

This clonotype was seen many times. The J gene is TRBJ1-1, the V gene TRBV12-3 or TRBV12-4; tentative D call: TRBD1 (5 bases). Trimming took 2 bases from V and 0 from J, leaving 10 bases between them. There are 15 residues in the CDR3. CDR3 DNA sequence: TGTGCCAGCAGTTTAAGTTACAGGATGAACACTGAAGCTTTCTTT. Amino acids: CASSLSYRMNTEAFF.

This clonotype was detected ten times or more. The rearrangement uses TRBV5-1 and TRBJ2-7; 12 positions match TRBD2. The germline CDR1 and CDR2 sequences are SGHRS and YFSETQ. CDR3 length: 15 residues. V was pared by 0 bases and J by 6 bases, with 4 bases of the junction left unmatched. The DNA of the CDR3 is TGCGCCAGCAGCTTGGGTCTAGCGGGAGGGACCGAGCAGTACTTC. The encoded protein is CASSLGLAGGTEQYF.

This clonotype was seen repeatedly, ten times or more. The chain is built from TRBV6-5 and TRBJ2-1; D uncertain. CDR1 MNHEY and CDR2 SVGAGI come from the germline V gene. This CDR3 region has 11 residues. Trimming removed 5 bases from V and 7 bases from J, with 6 bases in between. CDR3 nucleotides: TGTGCCAGCAGTGACGGGAATGAGCAGTTCTTC. Its protein is CASSDGNEQFF.

This clonotype has ten or more counts. J is TRBJ1-1 and V is TRBV20-1; TRBD1 aligns across 7 bases. V was clipped by 2 bases and J by 4 bases; unmatched bases: 4. Germline V CDR1 and CDR2: DFQATT, SNEGSKA (reference sequence). The CDR3 is made up of 13 amino acids. CDR3 sequence: CSARRSGGTEAFF. For the CDR3, the DNA is TGCAGTGCTAGACGTTCAGGGGGCACTGAAGCTTTCTTT.

This clonotype appeared many times. V gene TRBV5-5 combines with J gene TRBJ2-3, with unresolved D. Germline V lookup: CDR1 SGHKS, CDR2 YYEKEE (reference sequence). Trimming stripped 4 bases from V and 4 bases from J, with 10 bases between. CDR3 length: 13 amino acids. As DNA, the CDR3 is TGTGCCAGCAGCCGCCCCGGGTCAGATACGCAGTATTTT. Protein product: CASSRPGSDTQYF.

This clonotype appeared many times. The chain joins TRBV5-1 to TRBJ2-2; D not certain. Trimming shortened V by 0 bases and J by 9 bases, and 12 bases separated the two germline ends. Germline V gene lookup returns CDR1 SGHRS and CDR2 YFSETQ. CDR3 length: 14 residues. CDR3 sequence (DNA): TGCGCCAGCAGCTTGGACAGCTCCCGGCGGGAGCTGTTTTTT. Its translation is CASSLDSSRRELFF. Looking up the rest from reference TRBV5-1 and TRBJ2-2 gives the full variable domain: KAGVTQTPRYLIKTRGQQVTLSCSPISGHRSVSWYQQTPGQGLQFLFEYFSETQRNKGNFPGRFSGRQFSNSRSEMNVSTLELGDSALYLCASSLDSSRRELFFGEGSRLTVL.

This clonotype was detected ten times or more. The chain recombines TRBV5-4 with TRBJ1-1; a weak D match, TRBD1 (6 bases). The length of the CDR3 is 13 residues. Germline CDR1 reads SGHNT; CDR2 reads YYREEE (reference sequence). V was trimmed by 5 bases and J by 4 bases, leaving 12 bases between them. The CDR3 nucleotides are TGTGCCAGCAGGCGGGCGGGGGCCACTGAAGCTTTCTTT. This gives the protein CASRRAGATEAFF.

This clonotype was seen repeatedly, ten times or more. The chain links TRBV20-1 to TRBJ1-1; D remains unclear. The germline V and J ends were trimmed by 0 bases and 6 bases, with 17 bases remaining between them. CDR1 is DFQATT, CDR2 SNEGSKA, per germline (reference sequence). The CDR3 totals 15 residues. The CDR3 here is CSARDGRIANPEAFF. The CDR3 coding sequence is TGCAGTGCTAGAGATGGACGGATTGCAAATCCTGAAGCTTTCTTT.

This clonotype was seen a few times. CDR3 coding DNA: TGCGCCAGCAGCCAAGGTTTAGCTAGCGCATACTACGAGCAGTACTTC. Encoded protein: CASSQGLASAYYEQYF. The V gene is TRBV4-1, the J gene TRBJ2-7; perhaps TRBD2 as D (6 bases). CDR3 length: 16 residues. Germline values: CDR1 MGHRA, CDR2 YSYEKL. V was shortened by 1 base and J by 3 bases, with 16 bases between the two germline ends.